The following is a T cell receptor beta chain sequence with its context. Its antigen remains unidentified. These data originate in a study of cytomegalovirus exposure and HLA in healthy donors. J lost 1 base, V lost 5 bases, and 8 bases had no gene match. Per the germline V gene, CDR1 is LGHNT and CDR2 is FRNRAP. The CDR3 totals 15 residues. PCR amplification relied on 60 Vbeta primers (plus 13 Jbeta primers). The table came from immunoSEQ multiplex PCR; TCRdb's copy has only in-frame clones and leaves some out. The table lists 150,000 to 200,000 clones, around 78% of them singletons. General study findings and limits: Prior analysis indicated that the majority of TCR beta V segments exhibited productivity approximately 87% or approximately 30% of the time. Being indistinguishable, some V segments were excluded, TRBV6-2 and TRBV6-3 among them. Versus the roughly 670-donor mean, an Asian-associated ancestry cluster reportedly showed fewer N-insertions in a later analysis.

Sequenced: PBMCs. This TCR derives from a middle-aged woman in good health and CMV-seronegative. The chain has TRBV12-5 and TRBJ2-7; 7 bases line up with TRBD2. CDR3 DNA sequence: TGTGCTAGTGGTCCAACCCAGCGGGGATCCTACGAGCAGTACTTC. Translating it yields CASGPTQRGSYEQYF.